A selection of T cell receptor beta chains follows, all from one sample in a study of shared T cell receptors in the human thymus. TCRdb's copy holds only in-frame clones and misses some; the assay was immunoSEQ multiplex PCR. The data show approximately 580,000 clones, 75% to 80% seen once. These same records also appear under a second study, on human thymus T cells.

Sequencing was done on a sample of thymocytes. These receptors all come from a boy in the first two years of life with a congenital heart defect. Each CDR3 is given with its conserved first and last residue. Each record gives: V gene, D gene, J gene, clone size, CDR3 protein, CDR3 DNA. The D gene is left open where the match is weak. Only part of the rows carry a size: once, few, many, or a class if the clone is expanded.

TRBV28,NA,TRBJ1-3,NA,CASSSRNTIYF,TGTGCCAGCAGTTCCAGAAACACCATATATTTT
TRBV27,TRBD1,TRBJ1-5,NA,CASSLAESADRPTHF,TGTGCCAGCAGTTTAGCAGAGTCGGCGGACAGGCCCACCCATTTT
TRBV28,NA,TRBJ1-2,NA,CASSLLGRELYGYTF,TGTGCCAGCAGTTTATTGGGCCGAGAGCTCTATGGCTACACCTTC
TRBV5-6,TRBD1,TRBJ2-2,few,CASSLVQGEAGELFF,TGTGCCAGCAGCTTGGTACAGGGGGAGGCCGGGGAGCTGTTTTTT
TRBV6-5,TRBD1,TRBJ2-7,NA,CASSSYRGQSYEQYF,TGTGCCAGCAGTTCGTACAGGGGGCAATCCTACGAGCAGTACTTC
TRBV29-1,TRBD1,TRBJ1-2,NA,CSVEYRGHGYTF,TGCAGCGTTGAATACAGGGGGCACGGCTACACCTTC
TRBV28,TRBD1,TRBJ2-7,NA,CASSWTGLHEQYF,TGTGCCAGCAGTTGGACAGGGTTACACGAGCAGTACTTC
TRBV5-1,NA,TRBJ2-7,NA,CASSHASHRPSVSYEQYF,TGCGCCAGCAGCCACGCGTCCCACAGGCCTAGCGTCTCCTACGAGCAGTACTTC
TRBV29-1,TRBD1,TRBJ1-2,NA,CSVGRQGMGVYGYTF,TGCAGCGTTGGACGACAGGGGATGGGGGTATATGGCTACACCTTC
TRBV6-1,TRBD1,TRBJ2-7,NA,CASSASRWTGPYEQYF,TGTGCCAGCAGTGCCTCCCGCTGGACAGGTCCCTACGAGCAGTACTTC
TRBV14,NA,TRBJ2-7,once,CASSFTGLYEQYF,TGTGCCAGCAGCTTCACAGGCCTCTACGAGCAGTACTTC